This T cell receptor (beta chain) comes out of a study of blood T cells in healthy people across ages. A word on this clonotype: Its specificity is not known.

Together with a sample-barcoded 5' primer, a J-beta primer mix was included in a second PCR lasting roughly 6 to 12 cycles. A template-switch adaptor with 12 random nucleotides tagged each cDNA molecule. CDR3-containing paired-end reads numbered at least 2.5 million in each sample. TCRdb used MiXCR to reprocess the 5' RACE reads, holding one entry per CDR3 protein. This table has around 1.5 million distinct CDR3 sequences, about 31% appearing once. The ends were cut back, 2 bases at V and 2 bases at J, with 6 bases in the middle. The CDR3 is 14 residues long. The study, taken as a whole, reports: Nothing was known about donor CMV status, and this possibly confounded expanded clonotype changes.

The chain recombines TRBV12-3 or TRBV12-4 with TRBJ2-2; unclear D gene. Sequenced sample: blood. This clonotype originated in a woman between 25 and 40 years old in good health. This chain's CDR3 is CASSLSKNTGELFF. The CDR3, as DNA: TGTGCCAGCAGTTTATCAAAAAACACCGGGGAGCTGTTTTTT.